The clone carrying this TCR beta chain was counted at least ten times. No antigen is known for it. This sample is drawn from a study of T cells in Graves' hyperthyroidism and ophthalmopathy. Study results and limitations: Most thyroid clonotypes with frequency above 0.001 were detected in blood. A model of 13 V-J features distinguished ophthalmopathy from stable hyperthyroidism.

These patients, aged 18 to 65, had recently diagnosed hyperthyroidism lasting under 2 months. Clinicians diagnosed patients from clinical symptoms, serum thyroxine and TRAb, thyroid ultrasound and orbital computed tomography. Amplification of TCR beta CDR3 regions used RNA as the template. Researchers ran a first-round RT-PCR on the TCR CDR3 using the HTBI primer set. TCRdb passed the multiplex PCR reads through MiXCR, listing each CDR3 protein once. The sample lists a few hundred thousand distinct CDR3 sequences; around a sixth were seen once. The length of the CDR3 is 15 residues. CDR1 is LGHDT and CDR2 is YNNKEL in the germline V gene (reference sequence). V lost 4 bases and J lost 6; bases outside the gene matches: 9.

This TCR was recovered from a woman aged 30 to 39 with Graves' hyperthyroidism. The chain joins TRBV3-1 to TRBJ1-2, with TRBD1 identical over 9 bases. The sample taken for sequencing was blood. The CDR3 reads CASSRSDRGVHGYTF. The CDR3 DNA reads TGTGCCAGCAGCCGGAGCGACAGGGGGGTTCATGGCTACACCTTC.